The sequence of this TCR beta chain was determined in a study of blood T cell repertoires in COVID-19. Membership in each cohort depended on participant-reported clinical history. CDR3 length: 14 amino acids. With 2 bases clipped from V and 9 bases from J, the junction kept 4 bases outside the gene matches. Per germline, CDR1 LNHDA and CDR2 SQIVND (reference sequence). Clones were sequenced by immunoSEQ multiplex PCR, and TCRdb holds only the in-frame ones, with some missing. The sample includes roughly 150,000 clones, about 90% of them seen just once. This receptor was taken from a woman in her forties who had been exposed to COVID-19. Material: PBMCs or T cells enriched from blood (not recorded which). The chain recombines TRBV19 with TRBJ2-1, with 10 positions matching TRBD2. CDR3 in amino acids: CASSINLAGVEQFF. CDR3 nucleotides: TGTGCCAGTAGTATAAATCTAGCGGGAGTTGAGCAGTTCTTC.